The sample holds a few counts of the clone carrying this T cell receptor (beta chain). Previously, flow cytometry had revealed CD8+CD57+ cell expansion in the patients chosen for sequencing. Genomic DNA, the template, was used for profiling of the TCR beta VDJ and CDR3. From the reads, TCRdb called clonotypes with MiXCR, one entry per CDR3 protein. This table has more than 150,000 distinct CDR3 sequences, around 50% appearing once. The germline V gene encodes CDR1 KGHDR and CDR2 SFDVKD. The trim removed 4 bases at V and 6 bases at J, leaving 6 bases unmatched. The CDR3 is 16 amino acids. This specimen comes from a study of CD8+CD57+ T cells in acquired aplastic anemia.

The source is a human donor with aplastic anemia. The sequencing input was sorted CD4+, CD8+, or CD8+CD57+ T cells (not recorded which) from PBMCs. This chain links TRBV24-1 with TRBJ2-1; the match to TRBD2 covers 12 bases. The CDR3 DNA sequence: TGTGCCACCAGTGACCCTAGCGGGGGGGCCATCAATGAGCAGTTCTTC. It yields the protein CATSDPSGGAINEQFF.